This TCR beta chain was observed in a study of T cell responses to AZD1222 COVID-19 vaccine. This CDR3 is 14 amino acids long. With 4 bases clipped from V and 3 bases from J, the junction kept 6 bases outside the gene matches. Per the germline V gene, CDR1 is SGHTA and CDR2 is FQGTGA. Worth noting for this clone: The target antigen is unknown.

Whole-study results and caveats: Close to half of all spike-specific TCRs reportedly target regions of the variants that are unmutated. Following two doses of AZD1222, Spike-specific TCR breadth and depth rose. The study sampled repertoires only after the peak T cell response.

TCRdb's table, derived via immunoSEQ multiplex PCR, lists solely in-frame clones and lacks some. The data hold some 110,000 clones, with 85% to 90% observed a single time. The chain recombines TRBV7-3 with TRBJ2-7, with 7 bases aligning to TRBD1. The receptor's source is an adult in good health. The source material was peripheral blood, sampled on day 0 of AZD1222 vaccination. The CDR3 nucleotides are TGTGCCAGCAGCTGGCGGGCAGGGGGCTACGAGCAGTACTTC. Its protein is CASSWRAGGYEQYF. Complete variable domain (other parts from reference TRBV7-3 and TRBJ2-7): GAGVSQTPSNKVTEKGKYVELRCDPISGHTALYWYRQSLGQGPEFLIYFQGTGAADDSGLPNDRFFAVRPEGSVSTLKIQRTERGDSAVYLCASSWRAGGYEQYFGPGTRLTVT.